The present T cell receptor beta chain was sequenced within a study of regulatory T cells in long-lasting Graves disease. About the study: Antithyroid drug use was under 3 months in newly diagnosed Graves' patients.

Assembly of TCR beta libraries relied on iRepertoire HTBI primers together with Arm-PCR of CDR3 regions. One entry per CDR3 protein, called by TCRdb with MiXCR from the multiplex PCR reads. Among roughly 400,000 distinct CDR3 sequences listed, 15% were seen once. Time point described: newly diagnosed GD, antithyroid drugs for less than 3 months. PBMC RNA served as the TCR library source. Patient provenance is recorded as an endocrinology department in Xi'an, China. Germline loops: CDR1 SGHRS, CDR2 YFSETQ. The ends lost 6 bases at V and 4 bases at J; junction bases unmatched: 6. This CDR3 comprises 13 residues. This clonotype was counted many times. The same data also contributed to another study, on T cells in Graves' hyperthyroidism and ophthalmopathy. That report adds: Patients aged 18 to 65 had newly diagnosed hyperthyroidism of under 2 months' duration. A first-round RT-PCR of the TCR CDR3 used the HTBI primer set.

Sequenced here: peripheral blood mononuclear cells (PBMCs), sampled at new diagnosis, from a patient treated with antithyroid drugs. The clonotype originates from a woman aged 40 to 50 with Graves disease. This rearrangement joins TRBV5-1 to TRBJ1-2; TRBD1 agrees at 7 bases. The CDR3 region is CASTYDRAYGYTF. Written as DNA, the CDR3 is TGCGCCAGCACCTATGACAGGGCCTATGGCTACACCTTC.